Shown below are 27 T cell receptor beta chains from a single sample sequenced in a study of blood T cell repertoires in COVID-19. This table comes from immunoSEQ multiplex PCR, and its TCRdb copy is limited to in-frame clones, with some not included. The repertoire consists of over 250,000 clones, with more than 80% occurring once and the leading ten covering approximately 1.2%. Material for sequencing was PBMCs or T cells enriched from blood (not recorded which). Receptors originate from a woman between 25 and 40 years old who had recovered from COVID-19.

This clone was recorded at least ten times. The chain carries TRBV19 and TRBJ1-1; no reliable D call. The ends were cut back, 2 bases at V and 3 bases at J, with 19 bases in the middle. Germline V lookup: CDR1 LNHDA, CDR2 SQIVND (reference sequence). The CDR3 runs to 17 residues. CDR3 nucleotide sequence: TGTGCCAGTAGTATATCCCCGCATCTCGGGTCGGACACTGAAGCTTTCTTT. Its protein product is CASSISPHLGSDTEAFF.

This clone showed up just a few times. CDR3: CASSGPGGGNQPQHF. CDR3 nucleotides: TGTGCCAGCAGCGGGCCCGGCGGGGGGAATCAGCCCCAGCATTTT. The V gene is TRBV9, the J gene TRBJ1-5, with D possibly being TRBD1 (5 bases). Germline CDR1 is SGDLS and CDR2 is YYNGEE. V lost 3 bases to trimming and J lost 4 bases, with 14 bases between them. The CDR3 runs to 15 residues.

The CDR3 reads CASRESGVSSYNEQFF. DNA of the CDR3: TGTGCCAGCAGGGAGTCCGGGGTGAGCTCCTACAATGAGCAGTTCTTC. The chain has TRBV27 and TRBJ2-1; D is perhaps TRBD2 (5 bases). The CDR3 is 16 residues long. The V end lost 6 bases, the J end lost 0 bases, and 15 bases lay between the germline ends. The germline V gene encodes CDR1 MNHEY and CDR2 SMNVEV (reference sequence).

In nucleotides, the CDR3 is TGTGCCAGCAGCCGCGACTACCGAGCTTACAATGAGCAGTTCTTC. This translates into CASSRDYRAYNEQFF. V gene TRBV3-1 (or the pseudogene TRBV3-2) combines with J gene TRBJ2-1; D perhaps matches TRBD2 (5 bases). V was shortened by 4 bases and J by 4 bases, with 14 bases between the two germline ends. This CDR3 is built from 15 residues. In germline, CDR1 is LGHDT, CDR2 YNNKEL (reference sequence).

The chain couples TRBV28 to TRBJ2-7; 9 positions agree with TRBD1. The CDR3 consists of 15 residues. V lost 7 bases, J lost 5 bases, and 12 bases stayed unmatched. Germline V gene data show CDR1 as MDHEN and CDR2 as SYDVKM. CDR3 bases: TGTGCCAGCATTTACTTGGGACAGGGTAAGCACGAGCAGTACTTC. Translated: CASIYLGQGKHEQYF.

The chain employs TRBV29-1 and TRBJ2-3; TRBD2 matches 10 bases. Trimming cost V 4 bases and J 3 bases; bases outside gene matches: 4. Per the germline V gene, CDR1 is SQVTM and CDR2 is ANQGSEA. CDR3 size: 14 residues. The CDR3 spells CSVVLAGMTDTQYF. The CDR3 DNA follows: TGCAGCGTTGTACTAGCGGGAATGACAGATACGCAGTATTTT.

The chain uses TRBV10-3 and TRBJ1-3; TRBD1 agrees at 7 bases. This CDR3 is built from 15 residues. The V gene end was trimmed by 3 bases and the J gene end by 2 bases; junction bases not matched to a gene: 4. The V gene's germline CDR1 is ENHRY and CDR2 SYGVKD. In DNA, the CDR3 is TGTGCCATCAGTGATAGCAGGGGGACTGGAAACACCATATATTTT. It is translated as CAISDSRGTGNTIYF.

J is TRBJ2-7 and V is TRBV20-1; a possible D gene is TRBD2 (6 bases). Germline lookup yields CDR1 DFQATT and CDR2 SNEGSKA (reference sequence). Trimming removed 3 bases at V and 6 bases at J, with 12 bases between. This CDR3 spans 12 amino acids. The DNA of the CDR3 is TGCAGTGCTAGTGCGGGATTAGGCGAGCAGTACTTC. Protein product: CSASAGLGEQYF.

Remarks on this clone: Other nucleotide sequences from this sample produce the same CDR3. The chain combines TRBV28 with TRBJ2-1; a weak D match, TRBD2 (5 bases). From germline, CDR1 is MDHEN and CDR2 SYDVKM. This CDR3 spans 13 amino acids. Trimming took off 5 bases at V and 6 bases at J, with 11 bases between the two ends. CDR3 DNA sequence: TGTGCCAGCAGTCTCTCCGGGGTCAATGAGCAGTTCTTC. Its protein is CASSLSGVNEQFF.

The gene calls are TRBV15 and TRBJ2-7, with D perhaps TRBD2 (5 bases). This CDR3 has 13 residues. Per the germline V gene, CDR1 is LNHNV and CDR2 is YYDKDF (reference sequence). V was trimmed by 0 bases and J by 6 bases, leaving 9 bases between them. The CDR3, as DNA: TGTGCCACCAGCAGAGACCCCGGGATCGAGCAGTACTTC. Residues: CATSRDPGIEQYF.

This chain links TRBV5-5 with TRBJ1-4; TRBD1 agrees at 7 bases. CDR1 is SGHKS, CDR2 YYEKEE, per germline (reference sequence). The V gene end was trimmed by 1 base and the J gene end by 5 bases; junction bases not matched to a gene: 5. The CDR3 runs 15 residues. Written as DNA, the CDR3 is TGTGCCAGCAGCTTGCTAGGGACAGCCAATGAAAAACTGTTTTTT. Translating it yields CASSLLGTANEKLFF.

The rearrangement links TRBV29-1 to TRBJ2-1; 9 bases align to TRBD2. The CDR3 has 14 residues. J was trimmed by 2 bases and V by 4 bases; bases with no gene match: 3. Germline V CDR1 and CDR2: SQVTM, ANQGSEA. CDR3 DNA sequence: TGCAGCGTTGTTCCTAGCGGGGCCTACAATGAGCAGTTCTTC. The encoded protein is CSVVPSGAYNEQFF.

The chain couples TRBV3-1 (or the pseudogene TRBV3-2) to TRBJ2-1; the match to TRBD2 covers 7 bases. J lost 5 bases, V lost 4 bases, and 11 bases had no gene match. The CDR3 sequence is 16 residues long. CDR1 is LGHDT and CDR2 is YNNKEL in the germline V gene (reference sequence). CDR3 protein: CASSPGETSFHNEQFF. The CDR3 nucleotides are TGTGCCAGCAGCCCGGGAGAGACTAGCTTTCACAATGAGCAGTTCTTC.

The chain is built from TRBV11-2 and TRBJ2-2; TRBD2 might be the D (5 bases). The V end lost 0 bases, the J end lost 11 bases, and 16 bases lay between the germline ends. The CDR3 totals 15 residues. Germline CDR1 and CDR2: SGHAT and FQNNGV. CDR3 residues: CASSLDRDFGRELFF. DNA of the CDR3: TGTGCCAGCAGCTTAGATCGGGATTTCGGCCGAGAGCTGTTTTTT.

CDR3 in DNA: TGTGCCAGCAGCTTGGTTTCCGGGGGCACAGATACGCAGTATTTT. This codes for CASSLVSGGTDTQYF. The rearrangement links TRBV5-6 to TRBJ2-3, with D possibly being TRBD2 (5 bases). Trimming took 0 bases from V and 1 from J, leaving 9 bases between them. The CDR3 runs 15 residues. Germline V gene lookup returns CDR1 SGHDT and CDR2 YYEEEE. The full variable domain, completed using reference TRBV5-6 and TRBJ2-3, is DAGVTQSPTHLIKTRGQQVTLRCSPKSGHDTVSWYQQALGQGPQFIFQYYEEEERQRGNFPDRFSGHQFPNYSSELNVNALLLGDSALYLCASSLVSGGTDTQYFGPGTRLTVL.

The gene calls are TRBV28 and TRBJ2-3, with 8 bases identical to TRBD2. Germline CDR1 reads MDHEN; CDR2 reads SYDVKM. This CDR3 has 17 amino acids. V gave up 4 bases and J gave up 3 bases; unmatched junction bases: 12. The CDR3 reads CASSWGTSGSRTDTQYF. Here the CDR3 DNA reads TGTGCCAGCAGTTGGGGAACCAGCGGGAGTAGGACAGATACGCAGTATTTT.

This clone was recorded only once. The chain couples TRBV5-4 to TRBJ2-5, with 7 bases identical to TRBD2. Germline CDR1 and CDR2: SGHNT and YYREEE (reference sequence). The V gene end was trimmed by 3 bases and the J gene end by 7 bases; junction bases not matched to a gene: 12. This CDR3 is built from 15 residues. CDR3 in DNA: TGTGCCAGCAGCTCCTCCCTCGGGGGGAGCGTGACCCAGTACTTC. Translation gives CASSSSLGGSVTQYF. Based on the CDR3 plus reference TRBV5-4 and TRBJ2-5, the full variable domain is ETGVTQSPTHLIKTRGQQVTLRCSSQSGHNTVSWYQQALGQGPQFIFQYYREEENGRGNFPPRFSGLQFPNYSSELNVNALELDDSALYLCASSSSLGGSVTQYFGPGTRLLVL.

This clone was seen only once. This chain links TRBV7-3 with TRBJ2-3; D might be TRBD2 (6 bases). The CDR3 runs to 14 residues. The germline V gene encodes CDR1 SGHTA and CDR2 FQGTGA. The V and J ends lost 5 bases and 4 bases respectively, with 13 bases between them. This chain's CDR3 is CASSVSSVSDTQYF. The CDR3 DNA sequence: TGTGCCAGCAGCGTCTCTAGCGTCTCAGATACGCAGTATTTT. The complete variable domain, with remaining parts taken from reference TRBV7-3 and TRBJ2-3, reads GAGVSQTPSNKVTEKGKYVELRCDPISGHTALYWYRQSLGQGPEFLIYFQGTGAADDSGLPNDRFFAVRPEGSVSTLKIQRTERGDSAVYLCASSVSSVSDTQYFGPGTRLTVL.

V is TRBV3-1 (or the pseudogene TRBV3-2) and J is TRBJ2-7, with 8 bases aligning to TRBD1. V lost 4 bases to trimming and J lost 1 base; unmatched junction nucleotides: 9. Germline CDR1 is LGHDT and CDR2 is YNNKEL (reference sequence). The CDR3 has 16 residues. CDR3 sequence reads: CASSPLRGQVSYEQYF. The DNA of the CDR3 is TGTGCCAGCAGCCCCCTTAGGGGACAGGTATCCTACGAGCAGTACTTC.

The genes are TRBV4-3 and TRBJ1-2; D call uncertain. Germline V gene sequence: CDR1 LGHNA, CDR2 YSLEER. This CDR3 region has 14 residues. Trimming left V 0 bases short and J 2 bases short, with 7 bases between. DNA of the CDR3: TGCGCCAGCAGCCAAGAAGCGGTGAACTATGGCTACACCTTC. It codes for CASSQEAVNYGYTF.

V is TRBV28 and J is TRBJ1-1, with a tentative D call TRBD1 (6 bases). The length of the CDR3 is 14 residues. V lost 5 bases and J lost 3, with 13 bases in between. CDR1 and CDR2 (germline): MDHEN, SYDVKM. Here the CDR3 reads CASSTGFRDTEAFF. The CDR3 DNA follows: TGTGCCAGCAGTACAGGGTTTCGGGACACTGAAGCTTTCTTT.

CDR3 sequence: CASSLGTSRYGAYDEQFF. DNA for the CDR3: TGTGCCAGCAGCTTAGGAACTAGCCGATATGGGGCTTACGATGAGCAGTTCTTC. This chain uses TRBV7-9 with TRBJ2-1; a weak D match, TRBD2 (6 bases). Germline V CDR1 and CDR2: SEHNR, FQNEAQ (reference sequence). Trimming pared 1 base from V and 8 bases from J, leaving 24 bases between. This CDR3 has 18 amino acids.

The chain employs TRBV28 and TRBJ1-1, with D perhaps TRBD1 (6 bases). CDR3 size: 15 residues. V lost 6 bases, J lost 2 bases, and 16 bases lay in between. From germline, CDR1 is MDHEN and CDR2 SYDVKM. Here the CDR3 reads CASREQGRRNTEAFF. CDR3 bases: TGTGCCAGCAGAGAGCAGGGGAGACGAAACACTGAAGCTTTCTTT.

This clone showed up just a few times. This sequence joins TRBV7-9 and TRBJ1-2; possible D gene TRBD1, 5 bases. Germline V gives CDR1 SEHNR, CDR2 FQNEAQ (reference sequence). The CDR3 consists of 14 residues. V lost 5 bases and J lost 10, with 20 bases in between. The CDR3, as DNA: TGTGCCAGCAGCCCCCTAGTTGGTGGCAGGGACTACACCTTC. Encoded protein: CASSPLVGGRDYTF.

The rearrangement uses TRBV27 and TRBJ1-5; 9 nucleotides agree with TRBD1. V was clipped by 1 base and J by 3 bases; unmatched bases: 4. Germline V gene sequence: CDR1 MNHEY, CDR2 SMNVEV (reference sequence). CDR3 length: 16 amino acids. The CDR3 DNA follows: TGTGCCAGCAGTTTATTGGGACAGGGCCCCAATCAGCCCCAGCATTTT. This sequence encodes CASSLLGQGPNQPQHF.

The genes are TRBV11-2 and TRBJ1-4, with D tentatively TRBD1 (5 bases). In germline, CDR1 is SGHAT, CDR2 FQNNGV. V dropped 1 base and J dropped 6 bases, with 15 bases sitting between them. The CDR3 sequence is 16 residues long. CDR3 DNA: TGTGCCAGCAGCTTAGTTGCGGGACGGCTCCATGAAAAACTGTTTTTT. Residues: CASSLVAGRLHEKLFF.

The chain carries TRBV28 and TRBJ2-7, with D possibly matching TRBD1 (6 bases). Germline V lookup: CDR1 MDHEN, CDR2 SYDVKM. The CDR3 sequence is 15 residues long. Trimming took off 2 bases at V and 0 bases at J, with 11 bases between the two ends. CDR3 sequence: CASSLPGVSSYEQYF. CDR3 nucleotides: TGTGCCAGCAGTTTACCAGGGGTTTCCTCCTACGAGCAGTACTTC.